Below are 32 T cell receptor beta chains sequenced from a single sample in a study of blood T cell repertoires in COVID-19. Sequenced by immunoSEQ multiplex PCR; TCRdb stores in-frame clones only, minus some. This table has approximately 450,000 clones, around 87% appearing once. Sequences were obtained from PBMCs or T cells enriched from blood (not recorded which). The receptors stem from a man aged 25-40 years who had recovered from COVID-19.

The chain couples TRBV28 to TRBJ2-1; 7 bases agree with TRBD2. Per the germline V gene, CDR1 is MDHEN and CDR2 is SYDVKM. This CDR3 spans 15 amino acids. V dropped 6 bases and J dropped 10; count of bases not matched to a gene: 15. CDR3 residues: CASSTAGEGTAEQFF. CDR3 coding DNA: TGTGCCAGCAGCACTGCGGGAGAGGGGACGGCCGAGCAGTTCTTC.

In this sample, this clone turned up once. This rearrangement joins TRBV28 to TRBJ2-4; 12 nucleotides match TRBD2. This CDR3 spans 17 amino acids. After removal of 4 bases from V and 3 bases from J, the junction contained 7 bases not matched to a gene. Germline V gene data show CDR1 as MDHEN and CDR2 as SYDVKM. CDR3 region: CASSSPGLAGFKNIQYF. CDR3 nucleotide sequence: TGTGCCAGCAGTTCCCCCGGACTAGCGGGATTCAAAAACATTCAGTACTTC.

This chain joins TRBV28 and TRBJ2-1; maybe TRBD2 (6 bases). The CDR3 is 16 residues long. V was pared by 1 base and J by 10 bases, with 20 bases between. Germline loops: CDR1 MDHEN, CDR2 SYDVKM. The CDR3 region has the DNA TGTGCCAGCAGTTTATATGCGGGGCTCAACATTCCGGAGCAGTTCTTC. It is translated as CASSLYAGLNIPEQFF.

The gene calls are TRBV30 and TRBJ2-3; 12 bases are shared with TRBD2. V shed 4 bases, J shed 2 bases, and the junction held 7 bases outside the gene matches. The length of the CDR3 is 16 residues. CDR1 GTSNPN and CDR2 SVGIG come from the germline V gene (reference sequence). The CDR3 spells CAWTPGTSGFTDTQYF. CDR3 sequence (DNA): TGTGCCTGGACCCCTGGGACTAGCGGGTTCACAGATACGCAGTATTTT.

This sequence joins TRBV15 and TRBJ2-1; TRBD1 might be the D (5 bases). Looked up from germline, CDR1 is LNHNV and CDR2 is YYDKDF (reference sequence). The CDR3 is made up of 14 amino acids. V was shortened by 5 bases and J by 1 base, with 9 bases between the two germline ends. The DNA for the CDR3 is TGTGCCACCAGCCGACAGAAATCCTACAATGAGCAGTTCTTC. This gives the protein CATSRQKSYNEQFF.

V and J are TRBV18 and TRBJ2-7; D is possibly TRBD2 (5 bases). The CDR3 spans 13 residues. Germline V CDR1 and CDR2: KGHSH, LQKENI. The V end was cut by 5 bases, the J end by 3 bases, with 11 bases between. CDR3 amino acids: CASSSQRDYEQYF. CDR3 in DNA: TGTGCCAGCTCATCTCAACGGGACTACGAGCAGTACTTC.

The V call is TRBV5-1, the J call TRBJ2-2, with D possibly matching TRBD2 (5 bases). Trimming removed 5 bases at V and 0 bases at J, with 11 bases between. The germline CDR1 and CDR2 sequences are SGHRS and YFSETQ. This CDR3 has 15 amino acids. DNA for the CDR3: TGCGCCAGCAGTCCGGGGTACTCGAACACCGGGGAGCTGTTTTTT. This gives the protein CASSPGYSNTGELFF. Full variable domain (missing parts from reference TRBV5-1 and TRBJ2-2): KAGVTQTPRYLIKTRGQQVTLSCSPISGHRSVSWYQQTPGQGLQFLFEYFSETQRNKGNFPGRFSGRQFSNSRSEMNVSTLELGDSALYLCASSPGYSNTGELFFGEGSRLTVL.

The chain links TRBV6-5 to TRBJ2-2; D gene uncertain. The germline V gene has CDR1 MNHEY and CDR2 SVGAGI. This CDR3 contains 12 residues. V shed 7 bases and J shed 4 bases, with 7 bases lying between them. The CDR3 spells CASKKPTGELFF. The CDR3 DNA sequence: TGTGCCAGCAAGAAGCCCACCGGGGAGCTGTTTTTT.

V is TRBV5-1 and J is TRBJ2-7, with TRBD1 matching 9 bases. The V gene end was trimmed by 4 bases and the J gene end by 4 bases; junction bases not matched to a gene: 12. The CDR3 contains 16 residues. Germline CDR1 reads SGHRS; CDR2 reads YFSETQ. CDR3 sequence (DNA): TGCGCCAGCAGCGCAGGACAGGGGTTGGGGCTTTACGAGCAGTACTTC. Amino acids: CASSAGQGLGLYEQYF. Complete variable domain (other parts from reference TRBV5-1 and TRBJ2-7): KAGVTQTPRYLIKTRGQQVTLSCSPISGHRSVSWYQQTPGQGLQFLFEYFSETQRNKGNFPGRFSGRQFSNSRSEMNVSTLELGDSALYLCASSAGQGLGLYEQYFGPGTRLTVT.

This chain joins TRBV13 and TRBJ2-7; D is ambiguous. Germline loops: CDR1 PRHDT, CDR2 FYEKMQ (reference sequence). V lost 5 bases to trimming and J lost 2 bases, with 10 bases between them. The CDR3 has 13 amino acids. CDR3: CASSPTRTYEQYF. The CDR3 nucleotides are TGTGCCAGCAGCCCAACAAGAACCTACGAGCAGTACTTC.

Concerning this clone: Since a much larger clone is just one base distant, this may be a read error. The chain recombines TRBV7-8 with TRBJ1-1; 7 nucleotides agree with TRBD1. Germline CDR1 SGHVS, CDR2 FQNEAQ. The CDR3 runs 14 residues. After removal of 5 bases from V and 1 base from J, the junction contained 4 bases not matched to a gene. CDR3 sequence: CASSTRTGNTEAFF. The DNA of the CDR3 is TGTGCCAGCAGCACCCGGACAGGGAACACTGAAGCTTTCTTT.

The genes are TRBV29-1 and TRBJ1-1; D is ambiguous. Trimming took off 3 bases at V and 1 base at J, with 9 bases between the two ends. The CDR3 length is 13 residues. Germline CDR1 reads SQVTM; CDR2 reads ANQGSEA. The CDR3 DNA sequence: TGCAGCGTTGACGAGCAGGAGAACACTGAAGCTTTCTTT. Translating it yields CSVDEQENTEAFF. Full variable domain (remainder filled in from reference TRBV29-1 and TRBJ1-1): SAVISQKPSRDICQRGTSLTIQCQVDSQVTMMFWYRQQPGQSLTLIATANQGSEATYESGFVIDKFPISRPNLTFSTLTVSNMSPEDSSIYLCSVDEQENTEAFFGQGTRLTVV.

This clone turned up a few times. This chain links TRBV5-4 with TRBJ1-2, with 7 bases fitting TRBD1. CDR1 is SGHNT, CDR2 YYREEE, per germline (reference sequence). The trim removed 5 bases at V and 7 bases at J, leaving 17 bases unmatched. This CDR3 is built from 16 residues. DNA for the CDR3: TGTGCCAGCAGACCCGGGCTACAACAGGGGTCTTCTGGCTACACCTTC. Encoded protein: CASRPGLQQGSSGYTF.

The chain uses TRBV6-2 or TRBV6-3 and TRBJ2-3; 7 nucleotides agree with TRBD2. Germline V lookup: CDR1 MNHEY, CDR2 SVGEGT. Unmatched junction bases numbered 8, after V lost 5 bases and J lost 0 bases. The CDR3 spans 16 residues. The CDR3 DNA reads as TGTGCCAGCAGTCCGCTCACTAGCGTAAGCACAGATACGCAGTATTTT. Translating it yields CASSPLTSVSTDTQYF.

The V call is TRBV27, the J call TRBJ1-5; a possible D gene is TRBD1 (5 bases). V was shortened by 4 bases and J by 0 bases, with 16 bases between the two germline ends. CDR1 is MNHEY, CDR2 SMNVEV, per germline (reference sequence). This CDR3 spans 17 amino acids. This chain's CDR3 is CASSYLSGLGSNQPQHF. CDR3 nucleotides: TGTGCCAGCAGTTATCTTTCAGGGCTCGGTAGCAATCAGCCCCAGCATTTT.

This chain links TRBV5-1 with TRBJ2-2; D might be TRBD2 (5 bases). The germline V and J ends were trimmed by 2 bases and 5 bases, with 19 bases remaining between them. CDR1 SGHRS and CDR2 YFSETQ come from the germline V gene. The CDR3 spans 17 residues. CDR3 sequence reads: CASSLRAGPAVTGELFF. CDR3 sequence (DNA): TGCGCCAGCAGCTTAAGGGCCGGACCAGCGGTAACCGGGGAGCTGTTTTTT.

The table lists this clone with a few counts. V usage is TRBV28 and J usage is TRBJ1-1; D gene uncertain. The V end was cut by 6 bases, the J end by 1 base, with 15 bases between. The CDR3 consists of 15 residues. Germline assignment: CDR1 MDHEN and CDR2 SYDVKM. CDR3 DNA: TGTGCCAGCAGGCCCCGGGTGGCCCGGAACACTGAAGCTTTCTTT. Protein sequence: CASRPRVARNTEAFF.

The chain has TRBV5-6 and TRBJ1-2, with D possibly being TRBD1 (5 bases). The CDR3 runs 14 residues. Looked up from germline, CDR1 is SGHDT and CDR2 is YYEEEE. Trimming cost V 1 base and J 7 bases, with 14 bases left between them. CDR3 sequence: CASSLWRGGGGYTF. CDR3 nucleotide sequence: TGTGCCAGCAGCTTGTGGAGGGGCGGCGGTGGCTACACCTTC.

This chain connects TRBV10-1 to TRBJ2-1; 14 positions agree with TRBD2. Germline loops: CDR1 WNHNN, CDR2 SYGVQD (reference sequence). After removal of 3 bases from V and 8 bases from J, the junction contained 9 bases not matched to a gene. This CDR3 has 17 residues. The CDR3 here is CASSEHAGTSGSYEQFF. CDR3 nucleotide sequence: TGCGCCAGCAGTGAACACGCCGGGACTAGCGGGAGTTATGAGCAGTTCTTC.

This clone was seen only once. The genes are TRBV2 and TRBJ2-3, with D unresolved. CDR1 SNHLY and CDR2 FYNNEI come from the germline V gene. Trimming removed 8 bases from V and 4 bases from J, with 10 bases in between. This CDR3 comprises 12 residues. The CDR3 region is CASGLAADTQYF. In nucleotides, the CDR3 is TGTGCCAGCGGGTTGGCGGCAGATACGCAGTATTTT.

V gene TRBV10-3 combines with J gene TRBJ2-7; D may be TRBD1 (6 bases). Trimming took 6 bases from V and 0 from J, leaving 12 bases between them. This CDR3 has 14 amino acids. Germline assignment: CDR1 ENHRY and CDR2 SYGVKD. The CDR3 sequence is CAIRDRLLSYEQYF. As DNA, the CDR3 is TGTGCCATCAGGGACAGACTTCTCTCCTACGAGCAGTACTTC.

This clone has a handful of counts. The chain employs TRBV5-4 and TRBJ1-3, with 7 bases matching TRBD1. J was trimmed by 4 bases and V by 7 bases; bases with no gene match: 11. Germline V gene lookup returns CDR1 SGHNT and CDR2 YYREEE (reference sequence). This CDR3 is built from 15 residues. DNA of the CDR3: TGTGCCAGCTCCCGCGAGGGGGCACGCGGAAACACCATATATTTT. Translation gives CASSREGARGNTIYF. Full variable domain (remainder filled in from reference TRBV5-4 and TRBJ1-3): ETGVTQSPTHLIKTRGQQVTLRCSSQSGHNTVSWYQQALGQGPQFIFQYYREEENGRGNFPPRFSGLQFPNYSSELNVNALELDDSALYLCASSREGARGNTIYFGEGSWLTVV.

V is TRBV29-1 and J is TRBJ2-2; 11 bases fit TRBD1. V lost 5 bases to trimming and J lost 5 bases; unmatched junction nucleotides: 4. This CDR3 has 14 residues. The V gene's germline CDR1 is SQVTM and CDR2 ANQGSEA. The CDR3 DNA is TGCAGCGTTTTAGGGACAGGGGGGACCGGGGAGCTGTTTTTT. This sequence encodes CSVLGTGGTGELFF.

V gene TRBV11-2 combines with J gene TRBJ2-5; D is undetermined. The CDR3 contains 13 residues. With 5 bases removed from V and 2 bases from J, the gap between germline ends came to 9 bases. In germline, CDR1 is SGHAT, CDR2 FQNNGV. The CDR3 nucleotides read TGTGCCAGCAGCGTCGGCAGGCAAGAGACCCAGTACTTC. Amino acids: CASSVGRQETQYF.

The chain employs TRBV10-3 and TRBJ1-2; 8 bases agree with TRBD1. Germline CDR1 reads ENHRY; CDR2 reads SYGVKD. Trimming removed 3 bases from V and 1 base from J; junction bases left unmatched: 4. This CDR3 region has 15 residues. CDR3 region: CAISETTGDNYGYTF. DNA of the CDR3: TGTGCCATCAGTGAAACGACAGGGGATAACTATGGCTACACCTTC.

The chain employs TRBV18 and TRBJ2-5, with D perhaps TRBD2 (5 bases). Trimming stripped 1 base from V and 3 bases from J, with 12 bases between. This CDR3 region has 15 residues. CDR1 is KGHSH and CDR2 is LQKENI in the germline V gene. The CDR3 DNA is TGTGCCAGCTCACCACGGGCCCACGGGGAAGAGACCCAGTACTTC. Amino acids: CASSPRAHGEETQYF.

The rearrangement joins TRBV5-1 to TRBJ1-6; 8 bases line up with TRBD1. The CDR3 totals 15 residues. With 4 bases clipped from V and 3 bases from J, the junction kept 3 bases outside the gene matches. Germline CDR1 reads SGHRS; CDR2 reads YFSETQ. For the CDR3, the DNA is TGCGCCAGCAGCCAGGACAGGGACTATAATTCACCCCTCCACTTT. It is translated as CASSQDRDYNSPLHF.

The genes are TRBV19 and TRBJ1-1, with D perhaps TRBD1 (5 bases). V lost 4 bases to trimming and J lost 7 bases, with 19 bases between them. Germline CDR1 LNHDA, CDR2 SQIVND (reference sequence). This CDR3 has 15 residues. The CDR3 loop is CASSKGLSGMSEAFF. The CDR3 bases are TGTGCCAGTAGTAAGGGACTATCGGGGATGAGTGAAGCTTTCTTT.

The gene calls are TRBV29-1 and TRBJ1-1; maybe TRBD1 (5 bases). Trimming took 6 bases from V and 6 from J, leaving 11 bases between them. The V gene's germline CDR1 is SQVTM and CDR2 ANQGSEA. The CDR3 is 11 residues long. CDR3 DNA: TGCAGCGTGCTAGGGGCGGCTGAAGCTTTCTTT. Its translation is CSVLGAAEAFF. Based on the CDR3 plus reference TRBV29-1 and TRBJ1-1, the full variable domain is SAVISQKPSRDICQRGTSLTIQCQVDSQVTMMFWYRQQPGQSLTLIATANQGSEATYESGFVIDKFPISRPNLTFSTLTVSNMSPEDSSIYLCSVLGAAEAFFGQGTRLTVV.

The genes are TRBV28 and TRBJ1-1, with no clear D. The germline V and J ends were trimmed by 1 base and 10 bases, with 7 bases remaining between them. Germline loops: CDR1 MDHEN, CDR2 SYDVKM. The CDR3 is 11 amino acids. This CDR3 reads CASSLSSRAFF. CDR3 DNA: TGTGCCAGCAGTTTATCCTCCAGAGCTTTCTTT. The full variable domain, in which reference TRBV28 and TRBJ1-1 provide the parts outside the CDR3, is DVKVTQSSRYLVKRTGEKVFLECVQDMDHENMFWYRQDPGLGLRLIYFSYDVKMKEKGDIPEGYSVSREKKERFSLILESASTNQTSMYLCASSLSSRAFFGQGTRLTVV.

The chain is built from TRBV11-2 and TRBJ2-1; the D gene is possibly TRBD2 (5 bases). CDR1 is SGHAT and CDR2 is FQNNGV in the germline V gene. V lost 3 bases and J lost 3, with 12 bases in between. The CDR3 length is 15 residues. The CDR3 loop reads CASSFFMGDYNEQFF. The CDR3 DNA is TGTGCCAGCAGCTTTTTTATGGGAGACTACAATGAGCAGTTCTTC.

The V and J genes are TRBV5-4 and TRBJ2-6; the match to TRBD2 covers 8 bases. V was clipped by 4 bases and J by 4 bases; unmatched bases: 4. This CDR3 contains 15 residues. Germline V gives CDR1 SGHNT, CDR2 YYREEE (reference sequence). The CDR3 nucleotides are TGTGCCAGCAGCCCGGGGGGGGTCGGGGCCAACGTCCTGACTTTC. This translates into CASSPGGVGANVLTF.